The 28 T cell receptor beta chains in this list originate from one sample, sequenced in a study of blood T cell repertoires in COVID-19. Data came from immunoSEQ multiplex PCR; TCRdb stores just in-frame clones and leaves some out. The data hold about 480,000 clones, with around 88% observed a single time. Sequencing was performed on peripheral blood. The receptors derive from a woman between 50 and 59 years old with COVID-19, enrolled during active disease.

This sequence joins TRBV4-2 and TRBJ1-2; the D is unclear. The CDR3 spans 13 residues. V gave up 0 bases and J gave up 4 bases, with 6 bases separating them. The germline V gene encodes CDR1 LGHNA and CDR2 YNFKEQ. The CDR3 coding sequence is TGTGCCAGCAGCCAAGAGACTTCCTATGGCTACACCTTC. This sequence encodes CASSQETSYGYTF.

V and J are TRBV6-1 and TRBJ1-2; D might be TRBD1 (5 bases). The germline gives CDR1 MNHNS, CDR2 SASEGT. V shed 3 bases and J shed 2 bases, with 16 bases lying between them. There are 16 residues in the CDR3. The CDR3 sequence is CASSDYVGTVNYGYTF. The CDR3, as DNA: TGTGCCAGCAGTGATTATGTGGGGACTGTGAACTATGGCTACACCTTC.

The chain is built from TRBV4-2 and TRBJ2-7; TRBD2 aligns across 9 bases. The CDR3 extends over 16 amino acids. CDR1 and CDR2 from the germline V gene are LGHNA and YNFKEQ. V shed 1 base and J 1 base; nucleotides not matched to a gene: 5. For the CDR3, the DNA is TGTGCCAGCAGCCAAGCCTCAGCGGGGGGTTCCTACGAGCAGTACTTC. This translates into CASSQASAGGSYEQYF.

This chain uses TRBV27 with TRBJ1-2, with 11 bases fitting TRBD1. The CDR3 is 16 residues long. J was trimmed by 4 bases and V by 2 bases; bases with no gene match: 6. Germline V lookup: CDR1 MNHEY, CDR2 SMNVEV (reference sequence). The CDR3, as DNA: TGTGCCAGCAGTTTAATATGGACAGGGGGCGCCTATGGCTACACCTTC. Translated, it gives CASSLIWTGGAYGYTF.

This clone was picked up a small number of times. V is TRBV30 and J is TRBJ1-5; no firm D call. CDR1 is GTSNPN, CDR2 SVGIG, per germline (reference sequence). The CDR3 is 12 residues long. V shed 5 bases and J shed 3 bases, with 8 bases lying between them. The CDR3 spells CAWAGSNQPQHF. The CDR3 DNA follows: TGTGCCTGGGCCGGGTCCAATCAGCCCCAGCATTTT. The whole variable domain, filled in from reference TRBV30 and TRBJ1-5, reads SQTIHQWPATLVQPVGSPLSLECTVEGTSNPNLYWYRQAAGRGLQLLFYSVGIGQISSEVPQNLSASRPQDRQFILSSKKLLLSDSGFYLCAWAGSNQPQHFGDGTRLSIL.

A single count supports this clone. J is TRBJ1-3 and V is TRBV7-2; possible D gene TRBD1, 5 bases. The CDR3 runs to 15 residues. Trimming removed 4 bases at V and 1 base at J, with 11 bases between. CDR1 is SGHTA and CDR2 is FQGNSA in the germline V gene. The DNA for the CDR3 is TGTGCCAGCAGCTGGTCAGGGTATTCTGGAAACACCATATATTTT. Amino acids: CASSWSGYSGNTIYF.

The genes are TRBV27 and TRBJ1-5, with D tentatively TRBD1 (5 bases). The CDR3 runs 13 residues. Trimming removed 8 bases at V and 0 bases at J, with 8 bases between. The germline V gene encodes CDR1 MNHEY and CDR2 SMNVEV (reference sequence). CDR3 sequence reads: CASRQGSNQPQHF. The CDR3, as DNA: TGTGCCAGCCGCCAGGGTAGCAATCAGCCCCAGCATTTT.

The rearrangement joins TRBV19 to TRBJ1-2; 9 bases are a match to TRBD1. With 7 bases clipped from V and 6 bases from J, the junction kept 6 bases outside the gene matches. CDR3 size: 13 residues. Germline V gene sequence: CDR1 LNHDA, CDR2 SQIVND (reference sequence). The CDR3 region is CASTMGTGNGYTF. The CDR3 DNA reads TGTGCCAGTACCATGGGGACAGGGAATGGCTACACCTTC.

The V gene is TRBV30, the J gene TRBJ1-4, with TRBD1 as a possible D gene (6 bases). The CDR3 covers 13 residues. Trimming cost V 5 bases and J 7 bases, with 14 bases left between them. Germline CDR1 reads GTSNPN; CDR2 reads SVGIG (reference sequence). The chain's CDR3 is CAWVGQGTEKLFF. As DNA, the CDR3 is TGTGCCTGGGTGGGGCAGGGGACTGAAAAACTGTTTTTT.

The rearrangement links TRBV14 to TRBJ1-1; 9 nucleotides agree with TRBD1. V was clipped by 0 bases and J by 6 bases; unmatched bases: 11. Germline CDR1 reads SGHDN; CDR2 reads FVKESK. The CDR3 is 17 residues long. The CDR3 sequence is CASSQDVVGQGRAEAFF. The CDR3 coding sequence is TGTGCCAGCAGCCAAGATGTCGTCGGACAGGGGAGGGCTGAAGCTTTCTTT.

The V gene is TRBV7-9, the J gene TRBJ1-1; a possible D gene is TRBD1 (5 bases). Per the germline V gene, CDR1 is SEHNR and CDR2 is FQNEAQ (reference sequence). The CDR3 is 14 residues long. Trimming pared 5 bases from V and 5 bases from J, leaving 15 bases between. Here the CDR3 DNA reads TGTGCCAGCAGCCCCGGGGGGGGAGGAACTGAAGCTTTCTTT. It specifies CASSPGGGGTEAFF.

The chain carries TRBV3-1 (or the pseudogene TRBV3-2) and TRBJ2-5; 13 bases map to TRBD2. The CDR3 consists of 19 residues. The V gene's germline CDR1 is LGHDT and CDR2 YNNKEL (reference sequence). V shed 0 bases, J shed 5 bases, and the junction held 12 bases outside the gene matches. The CDR3 region is CASSQDEELAGGRRETQYF. CDR3 bases: TGTGCCAGCAGCCAAGATGAGGAACTAGCGGGGGGGCGCCGGGAGACCCAGTACTTC.

This sequence joins TRBV18 and TRBJ2-1; tentatively, D is TRBD2 (6 bases). V was pared by 3 bases and J by 6 bases, with 9 bases between. The CDR3 length is 13 residues. Germline V lookup: CDR1 KGHSH, CDR2 LQKENI. CDR3 in amino acids: CASSPAGLNEQFF. The CDR3 DNA reads TGTGCCAGCTCACCCGCGGGGCTCAATGAGCAGTTCTTC.

The gene calls are TRBV11-2 and TRBJ2-7; tentative D call: TRBD1 (6 bases). Trimming removed 4 bases at V and 0 bases at J, with 13 bases between. Germline-derived CDR1 and CDR2 are SGHAT and FQNNGV. CDR3 length: 15 amino acids. The CDR3 nucleotides are TGTGCCAGCAGCTCGGGACACCACCTCTCCTACGAGCAGTACTTC. It encodes CASSSGHHLSYEQYF.

The J gene is TRBJ2-7, the V gene TRBV2; D may be TRBD2 (5 bases). V was shortened by 4 bases and J by 3 bases, with 13 bases between the two germline ends. CDR3 size: 14 residues. Germline V CDR1 and CDR2: SNHLY, FYNNEI. CDR3 coding DNA: TGTGCCAGCAGTGTCCCGGGGAAACGCTACGAGCAGTACTTC. It is translated as CASSVPGKRYEQYF.

The V gene is TRBV5-6, the J gene TRBJ1-1; tentative D call: TRBD1 (6 bases). CDR1 and CDR2 (germline): SGHDT, YYEEEE. The ends were cut back, 7 bases at V and 4 bases at J, with 17 bases in the middle. The CDR3 has 14 amino acids. CDR3 in amino acids: CASLPAGGGTEAFF. The CDR3 DNA sequence: TGTGCCAGCCTACCTGCGGGGGGCGGCACTGAAGCTTTCTTT.

J is TRBJ1-2 and V is TRBV6-1; D gene uncertain. Trimming cost V 1 base and J 3 bases, with 12 bases left between them. CDR1 is MNHNS, CDR2 SASEGT, per germline. The CDR3 runs 15 residues. CDR3 sequence (DNA): TGTGCCAGCAGTGAAGACCACGGCGACTACTATGGCTACACCTTC. As protein: CASSEDHGDYYGYTF.

Written as DNA, the CDR3 is TGTGCCAGCAGTTTAACGGGAGGGGCCACTGAAGCTTTCTTT. This sequence encodes CASSLTGGATEAFF. The gene calls are TRBV27 and TRBJ1-1; weak D call: TRBD1 (5 bases). CDR3 length equals 14 residues. V lost 2 bases and J 4 bases, leaving 11 bases between the germline ends. CDR1 is MNHEY and CDR2 is SMNVEV in the germline V gene (reference sequence).

The CDR3 loop reads CASSLAGAETQYF. The CDR3 nucleotides read TGTGCCAGCAGTTTGGCGGGGGCAGAGACCCAGTACTTC. The genes are TRBV12-3 or TRBV12-4 and TRBJ2-5, with a tentative D call TRBD2 (7 bases). The length of the CDR3 is 13 residues. V lost 3 bases to trimming and J lost 4 bases, with 9 bases between them.

V gene TRBV5-1 combines with J gene TRBJ2-1; tentative D call: TRBD1 (5 bases). The CDR3 contains 15 residues. Germline V gene lookup returns CDR1 SGHRS and CDR2 YFSETQ. The V gene lost 3 bases and the J gene lost 6 bases, with 16 bases spanning the gap. CDR3 region: CASSWGRDQINEQFF. CDR3 DNA: TGCGCCAGCAGCTGGGGCAGGGATCAAATCAATGAGCAGTTCTTC.

The V call is TRBV18, the J call TRBJ2-1; D remains unclear. Trimming removed 2 bases from V and 9 bases from J, with 14 bases in between. This CDR3 spans 14 amino acids. Germline V lookup: CDR1 KGHSH, CDR2 LQKENI. The CDR3 bases are TGTGCCAGCTCACCATCGCGTCCTTCCGGTGAGCAGTTCTTC. Its protein product is CASSPSRPSGEQFF.

This chain connects TRBV10-1 to TRBJ2-7; TRBD1 matches 9 bases. J gave up 3 bases and V 8 bases, and 11 bases lay outside the gene matches. The CDR3 contains 15 residues. CDR1 is WNHNN and CDR2 is SYGVQD in the germline V gene (reference sequence). The DNA for the CDR3 is TGCGCCAGCTTTCGGGGGACAGGGACAAACTACGAGCAGTACTTC. As protein: CASFRGTGTNYEQYF.

CDR3 sequence: CASRSRDSEENEQFF. The CDR3 nucleotides are TGTGCCAGCAGATCGCGGGACTCCGAGGAGAATGAGCAGTTCTTC. The chain recombines TRBV7-2 with TRBJ2-1, with D tentatively TRBD2 (6 bases). Germline CDR1 is SGHTA and CDR2 is FQGNSA. CDR3 length equals 15 residues. V lost 6 bases to trimming and J lost 7 bases, with 19 bases between them.

This chain connects TRBV27 to TRBJ1-1; TRBD1 agrees at 8 bases. The CDR3 extends over 14 amino acids. Trimming cost V 9 bases and J 1 base; bases outside gene matches: 7. The germline V gene encodes CDR1 MNHEY and CDR2 SMNVEV (reference sequence). The CDR3 sequence is CASSWTGPNTEAFF. CDR3 nucleotide sequence: TGTGCCAGTTCTTGGACAGGGCCGAACACTGAAGCTTTCTTT.

The V and J genes are TRBV19 and TRBJ1-6, with D perhaps matching TRBD1 (5 bases). There are 13 residues in the CDR3. The germline gives CDR1 LNHDA, CDR2 SQIVND (reference sequence). V was pared by 9 bases and J by 10 bases, with 16 bases between. CDR3 nucleotide sequence: TGTGCCAGCCAGACAGTCACTGAGTCACCCCTCCACTTT. Translating gives CASQTVTESPLHF.

The gene calls are TRBV5-6 and TRBJ2-3; possible D gene TRBD2, 5 bases. Germline assignment: CDR1 SGHDT and CDR2 YYEEEE. Trimming cost V 1 base and J 2 bases, with 11 bases left between them. The CDR3 totals 15 residues. The CDR3 is CASSLNGDHTDTQYF. The CDR3 nucleotides are TGTGCCAGCAGCTTGAACGGGGATCACACAGATACGCAGTATTTT.

The chain has TRBV19 and TRBJ1-4, with 9 nucleotides matching TRBD1. The CDR3 length is 15 residues. The V and J ends lost 5 bases and 7 bases, in that order; junction bases with no gene match: 8. Per the germline V gene, CDR1 is LNHDA and CDR2 is SQIVND (reference sequence). The CDR3 bases are TGTGCCAGTAGTCCACCCGGGACAGGGCGTGAAAAACTGTTTTTT. Protein: CASSPPGTGREKLFF.

The sample holds a few counts of this clone. This sequence joins TRBV2 and TRBJ1-2; 7 positions agree with TRBD1. Germline CDR1 is SNHLY and CDR2 is FYNNEI. Trimming at V came to 6 bases and at J to 0 bases, leaving 7 bases not matched to a gene. The CDR3 is 15 residues long. The CDR3 loop reads CASRGSTGANYGYTF. CDR3 nucleotides: TGTGCCAGCAGGGGGTCCACAGGGGCTAACTATGGCTACACCTTC. Based on the CDR3 plus reference TRBV2 and TRBJ1-2, the full variable domain is EPEVTQTPSHQVTQMGQEVILRCVPISNHLYFYWYRQILGQKVEFLVSFYNNEISEKSEIFDDQFSVERPDGSNFTLKIRSTKLEDSAMYFCASRGSTGANYGYTFGSGTRLTVV.